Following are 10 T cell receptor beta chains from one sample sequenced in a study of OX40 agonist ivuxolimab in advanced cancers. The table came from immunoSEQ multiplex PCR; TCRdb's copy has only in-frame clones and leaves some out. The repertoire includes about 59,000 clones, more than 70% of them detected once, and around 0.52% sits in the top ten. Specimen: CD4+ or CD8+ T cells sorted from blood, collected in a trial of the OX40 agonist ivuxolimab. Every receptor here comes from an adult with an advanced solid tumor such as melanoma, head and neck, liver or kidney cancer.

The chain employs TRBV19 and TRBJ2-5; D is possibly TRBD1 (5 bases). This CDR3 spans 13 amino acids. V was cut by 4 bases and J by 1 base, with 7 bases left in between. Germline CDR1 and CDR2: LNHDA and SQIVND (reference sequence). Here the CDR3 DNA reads TGTGCCAGTAGTACAGGGTTCCAAGAGACCCAGTACTTC. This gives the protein CASSTGFQETQYF.

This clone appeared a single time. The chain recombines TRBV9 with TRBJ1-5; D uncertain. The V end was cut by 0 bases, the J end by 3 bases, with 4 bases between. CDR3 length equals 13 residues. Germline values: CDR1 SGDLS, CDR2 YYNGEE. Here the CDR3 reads CASSVEPNQPQHF. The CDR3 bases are TGTGCCAGCAGCGTAGAGCCCAATCAGCCCCAGCATTTT.

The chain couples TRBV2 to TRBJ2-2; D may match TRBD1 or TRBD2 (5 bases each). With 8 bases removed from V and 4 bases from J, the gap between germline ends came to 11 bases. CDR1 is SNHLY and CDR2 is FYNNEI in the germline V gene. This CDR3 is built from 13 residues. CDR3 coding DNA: TGTGCCAGCGGTGGGACGGTCACCGGGGAGCTGTTTTTT. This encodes CASGGTVTGELFF.

The CDR3 reads CASSLGVRQNNEQFF. DNA of the CDR3: TGTGCCAGCAGCTTGGGTGTACGACAAAACAATGAGCAGTTCTTC. This chain uses TRBV7-2 with TRBJ2-1; D is uncertain. V lost 3 bases and J lost 5, with 14 bases in between. The CDR3 is 15 amino acids. The germline gives CDR1 SGHTA, CDR2 FQGNSA.

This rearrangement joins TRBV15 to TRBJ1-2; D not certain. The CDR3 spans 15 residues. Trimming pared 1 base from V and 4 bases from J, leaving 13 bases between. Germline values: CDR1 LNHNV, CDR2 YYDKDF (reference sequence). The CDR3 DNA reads TGTGCCACCAGCAGAGTATATGGGGAAGGCTATGGCTACACCTTC. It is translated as CATSRVYGEGYGYTF.

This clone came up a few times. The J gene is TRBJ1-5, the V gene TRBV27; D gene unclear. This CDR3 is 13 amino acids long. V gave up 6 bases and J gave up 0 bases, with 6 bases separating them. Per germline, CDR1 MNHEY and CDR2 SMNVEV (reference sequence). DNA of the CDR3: TGTGCCAGCAGGCGGGATAGCAATCAGCCCCAGCATTTT. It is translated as CASRRDSNQPQHF.

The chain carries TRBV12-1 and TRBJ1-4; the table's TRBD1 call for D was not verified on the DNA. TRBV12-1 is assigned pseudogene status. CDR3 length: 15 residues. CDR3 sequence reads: CASSPWDRVDEKLFF. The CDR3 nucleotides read TGTGCCAGCAGCCCTTGGGACAGGGTGGATGAAAAACTGTTTTTT.

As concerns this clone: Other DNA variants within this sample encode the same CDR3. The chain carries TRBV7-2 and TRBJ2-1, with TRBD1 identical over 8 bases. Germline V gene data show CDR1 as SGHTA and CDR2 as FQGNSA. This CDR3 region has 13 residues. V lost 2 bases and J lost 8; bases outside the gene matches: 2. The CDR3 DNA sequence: TGTGCCAGCAGCTTAAACAGGGGGGATGAGCAGTTCTTC. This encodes CASSLNRGDEQFF.

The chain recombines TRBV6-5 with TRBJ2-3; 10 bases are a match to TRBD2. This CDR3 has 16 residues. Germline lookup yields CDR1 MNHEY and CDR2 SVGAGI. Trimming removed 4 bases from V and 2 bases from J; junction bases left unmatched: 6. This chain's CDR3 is CASSLGTSEITDTQYF. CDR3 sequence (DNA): TGTGCCAGCAGTTTAGGGACTAGCGAGATCACAGATACGCAGTATTTT.

The CDR3 sequence: CASSSRTSGSKETQYF. The CDR3, as DNA: TGTGCCAGCAGCAGCCGGACTAGCGGGAGTAAAGAGACCCAGTACTTC. This rearrangement joins TRBV2 to TRBJ2-5, with 13 bases that match TRBD2. The CDR3 covers 16 residues. The germline V gene has CDR1 SNHLY and CDR2 FYNNEI. V was pared by 6 bases and J by 3 bases, with 7 bases of the junction left unmatched.